The 8 T cell receptor beta chains presented below share a single source sample, sequenced in a study of cytomegalovirus exposure and HLA in healthy donors. The PCR employed 60 Vbeta primers together with 13 Jbeta primers. Libraries were prepared by immunoSEQ multiplex PCR; TCRdb keeps only in-frame clonotypes and omits some of them. The table shows about 200,000 clones, with 70% to 80% occurring only once. Sequencing input: PBMCs. These receptors were taken from a woman aged 50 to 65 in good health and CMV-seronegative.

The chain employs TRBV18 and TRBJ2-5, with TRBD1 matching 10 bases. Germline CDR1 KGHSH, CDR2 LQKENI. V was pared by 4 bases and J by 3 bases, with 2 bases of the junction left unmatched. The CDR3 loop spans 14 amino acids. The CDR3: CASSLGQGKETQYF. DNA of the CDR3: TGTGCCAGCTCACTGGGACAGGGGAAAGAGACCCAGTACTTC.

This clone was seen a single time. The gene calls are TRBV28 and TRBJ1-2; D uncertain. The germline V gene has CDR1 MDHEN and CDR2 SYDVKM. Trimming left V 5 bases short and J 7 bases short, with 20 bases between. The CDR3 is 15 residues long. As DNA, the CDR3 is TGTGCCAGCAGTATCCCCCTCGCAACCGAGGGTGGCTACACCTTC. Protein product: CASSIPLATEGGYTF.

The V call is TRBV4-2, the J call TRBJ2-7; perhaps TRBD2 as D (5 bases). CDR3 size: 19 residues. Germline loops: CDR1 LGHNA, CDR2 YNFKEQ. With 1 base removed from V and 1 base from J, the gap between germline ends came to 23 bases. The CDR3 loop reads CASSQVLRGFKEESYEQYF. Here the CDR3 DNA reads TGTGCCAGCAGCCAAGTTTTAAGAGGGTTCAAGGAGGAATCCTACGAGCAGTACTTC.

The rearrangement links TRBV28 to TRBJ2-1; D gene ambiguous. The CDR3 runs to 12 residues. V shed 5 bases and J shed 1 base, with 3 bases lying between them. Germline values: CDR1 MDHEN, CDR2 SYDVKM. DNA for the CDR3: TGTGCCAGCAGTCGTTCCTACAATGAGCAGTTCTTC. The encoded protein is CASSRSYNEQFF.

V gene TRBV7-9 combines with J gene TRBJ1-5; D unclear. Germline CDR1 and CDR2: SEHNR and FQNEAQ (reference sequence). The V and J ends lost 4 bases and 5 bases respectively, with 12 bases between them. This CDR3 contains 14 residues. CDR3 sequence: CASSSTNLYQPQHF. As DNA, the CDR3 is TGTGCCAGCAGCTCAACCAACTTGTATCAGCCCCAGCATTTT.

The rearrangement links TRBV14 to TRBJ2-7; TRBD1 matches at 9 bases. The trim removed 1 base at V and 1 base at J, leaving 2 bases unmatched. From germline, CDR1 is SGHDN and CDR2 FVKESK. The CDR3 has 15 amino acids. The chain's CDR3 is CASSQGTGASYEQYF. As DNA, the CDR3 is TGTGCCAGCAGCCAAGGGACAGGGGCTTCCTACGAGCAGTACTTC. The full variable domain, its missing parts supplied by reference TRBV14 and TRBJ2-7, is EAGVTQFPSHSVIEKGQTVTLRCDPISGHDNLYWYRRVMGKEIKFLLHFVKESKQDESGMPNNRFLAERTGGTYSTLKVQPAELEDSGVYFCASSQGTGASYEQYFGPGTRLTVT.

This clone has a handful of counts. V gene TRBV7-8 combines with J gene TRBJ1-1, with a possible D match to TRBD1 (5 bases). The CDR3 consists of 16 residues. The germline V gene has CDR1 SGHVS and CDR2 FQNEAQ. Trimming took off 1 base at V and 1 base at J, with 13 bases between the two ends. This CDR3 is CASSLGDRLPNTEAFF. The CDR3 DNA reads TGTGCCAGCAGCTTAGGCGACAGATTACCGAACACTGAAGCTTTCTTT.

CDR3 in amino acids: CASSVEGAPRSGEQFF. The CDR3 DNA reads TGTGCCAGCAGCGTAGAGGGCGCGCCACGTTCGGGAGAGCAGTTCTTC. The V and J genes are TRBV9 and TRBJ2-1; tentatively, D is TRBD2 (5 bases). This CDR3 region has 16 residues. V dropped 0 bases and J dropped 10 bases, with 20 bases sitting between them. Germline V lookup: CDR1 SGDLS, CDR2 YYNGEE.